The next 27 T cell receptor beta chains were all read from a single sample in a study of cytomegalovirus exposure and HLA in healthy donors. The PCR was carried out with 60 Vbeta primers and 13 Jbeta primers. Profiled with immunoSEQ multiplex PCR; TCRdb holds only in-frame clones, not every one. In the table there are over 150,000 clones, roughly 80% of which are singletons. What was sequenced was PBMCs. Receptor source: a male donor in good health and CMV-seronegative.

This clone occurred a few times. The chain recombines TRBV10-1 with TRBJ1-3; D is perhaps TRBD1 (6 bases). Germline CDR1 is WNHNN and CDR2 is SYGVQD (reference sequence). The CDR3 totals 18 residues. Trimming cost V 9 bases and J 4 bases, with 28 bases left between them. CDR3 in DNA: TGCGCCAGTAAACCCCAATATGGGGGGGCAGCGATCGGAAACACCATATATTTT. Residues: CASKPQYGGAAIGNTIYF.

The genes are TRBV18 and TRBJ2-3; the D gene is possibly TRBD2 (6 bases). This CDR3 spans 14 amino acids. Germline assignment: CDR1 KGHSH and CDR2 LQKENI. The V gene lost 5 bases and the J gene lost 0 bases, with 9 bases spanning the gap. For the CDR3, the DNA is TGTGCCAGCTCAGCGGGGACTAGCACAGATACGCAGTATTTT. It translates to CASSAGTSTDTQYF.

This rearrangement joins TRBV5-1 to TRBJ2-7, with a tentative D call TRBD1 (5 bases). CDR1 is SGHRS, CDR2 YFSETQ, per germline. This CDR3 is built from 13 residues. Between the trimmed V and J ends, which lost 3 bases and 6 bases, there was a span of 13 bases. The CDR3 region has the DNA TGCGCCAGCAGCTCTACAGGCGCGCTCGAGCAGTACTTC. This encodes CASSSTGALEQYF.

The J gene is TRBJ1-5, the V gene TRBV28, with D perhaps matching TRBD1 (6 bases). Trimming took 1 base from V and 2 from J, leaving 12 bases between them. The CDR3 extends over 16 amino acids. Germline V CDR1 and CDR2: MDHEN, SYDVKM. The CDR3 region has the DNA TGTGCCAGCAGTTTATTAGTACAGGGTGGCAATCAGCCCCAGCATTTT. Translating it yields CASSLLVQGGNQPQHF.

The gene calls are TRBV5-4 and TRBJ2-3; unclear D gene. Germline V gene lookup returns CDR1 SGHNT and CDR2 YYREEE (reference sequence). The CDR3 length is 14 residues. V shed 1 base and J shed 2 bases, with 8 bases lying between them. The CDR3 sequence: CASSLLQSTDTQYF. CDR3 DNA: TGTGCCAGCAGCTTGTTACAGTCCACAGATACGCAGTATTTT. Complete variable domain (other parts from reference TRBV5-4 and TRBJ2-3): ETGVTQSPTHLIKTRGQQVTLRCSSQSGHNTVSWYQQALGQGPQFIFQYYREEENGRGNFPPRFSGLQFPNYSSELNVNALELDDSALYLCASSLLQSTDTQYFGPGTRLTVL.

The chain is built from TRBV5-1 and TRBJ2-7, with 9 bases aligning to TRBD2. CDR1 SGHRS and CDR2 YFSETQ come from the germline V gene. With V trimmed by 2 bases and J by 2 bases, 11 bases remained unmatched. The CDR3 runs 17 residues. The CDR3 nucleotides read TGCGCCAGCAGCTTACAGGGATCAGCGGGAGGAACCTACGAGCAGTACTTC. Protein: CASSLQGSAGGTYEQYF. Full variable domain (remainder filled in from reference TRBV5-1 and TRBJ2-7): KAGVTQTPRYLIKTRGQQVTLSCSPISGHRSVSWYQQTPGQGLQFLFEYFSETQRNKGNFPGRFSGRQFSNSRSEMNVSTLELGDSALYLCASSLQGSAGGTYEQYFGPGTRLTVT.

Note on this clone: Other DNA sequences within the sample encode an identical CDR3. The J gene is TRBJ2-7, the V gene TRBV7-9, with D perhaps matching TRBD2 (5 bases). The germline V and J ends were trimmed by 4 bases and 7 bases, with 8 bases remaining between them. The CDR3 spans 11 residues. Germline values: CDR1 SEHNR, CDR2 FQNEAQ (reference sequence). The DNA for the CDR3 is TGTGCCAGCAGCTCATCGGGAGAGCAGTACTTC. Amino acid sequence: CASSSSGEQYF. Looking up the rest from reference TRBV7-9 and TRBJ2-7 gives the full variable domain: DTGVSQNPRHKITKRGQNVTFRCDPISEHNRLYWYRQTLGQGPEFLTYFQNEAQLEKSRLLSDRFSAERPKGSFSTLEIQRTEQGDSAMYLCASSSSGEQYFGPGTRLTVT.

This clone appeared once. The chain joins TRBV5-6 to TRBJ2-1, with TRBD2 identical over 8 bases. J was trimmed by 9 bases and V by 4 bases; bases with no gene match: 15. Germline V lookup: CDR1 SGHDT, CDR2 YYEEEE. The length of the CDR3 is 16 residues. The CDR3 region is CASSRTLSGGYPEQFF. The CDR3 bases are TGTGCCAGCAGCAGGACCCTCAGCGGGGGTTATCCTGAGCAGTTCTTC.

This chain links TRBV4-3 with TRBJ2-3, with D perhaps TRBD2 (5 bases). Germline CDR1 and CDR2: LGHNA and YSLEER. Trimming stripped 3 bases from V and 0 bases from J, with 10 bases between. The CDR3 extends over 15 amino acids. CDR3 bases: TGCGCCAGCAGCCAGAACGGCGGGAGCACAGATACGCAGTATTTT. It yields the protein CASSQNGGSTDTQYF.

The chain joins TRBV28 to TRBJ1-3; 9 bases align to TRBD1. The ends lost 7 bases at V and 3 bases at J; junction bases unmatched: 7. CDR3 length equals 15 residues. The germline V gene encodes CDR1 MDHEN and CDR2 SYDVKM. CDR3 residues: CASNLQGAGGNTIYF. DNA for the CDR3: TGTGCCAGCAACCTACAGGGGGCTGGTGGAAACACCATATATTTT.

The chain combines TRBV19 with TRBJ2-1; D is possibly TRBD2 (7 bases). The V gene's germline CDR1 is LNHDA and CDR2 SQIVND (reference sequence). This CDR3 has 16 amino acids. V gave up 6 bases and J gave up 4 bases, with 19 bases separating them. For the CDR3, the DNA is TGTGCCAGTAGCACCGGGGGGACACCTGAATACAATGAGCAGTTCTTC. It codes for CASSTGGTPEYNEQFF. The complete variable domain, with remaining parts taken from reference TRBV19 and TRBJ2-1, reads DGGITQSPKYLFRKEGQNVTLSCEQNLNHDAMYWYRQDPGQGLRLIYYSQIVNDFQKGDIAEGYSVSREKKESFPLTVTSAQKNPTAFYLCASSTGGTPEYNEQFFGPGTRLTVL.

The J gene is TRBJ2-1, the V gene TRBV5-8; 7 bases fit TRBD1. CDR1 is SGHTS and CDR2 is YDEGEE in the germline V gene. V shed 2 bases, J shed 2 bases, and the junction held 7 bases outside the gene matches. The CDR3 runs 16 residues. CDR3 region: CASSFNRGPPYNEQFF. The CDR3 DNA is TGTGCCAGCAGCTTTAATAGGGGGCCTCCCTACAATGAGCAGTTCTTC.

The V and J genes are TRBV28 and TRBJ2-3, with 8 positions matching TRBD2. The germline V gene encodes CDR1 MDHEN and CDR2 SYDVKM. The CDR3 totals 16 residues. Losses at the gene ends were 2 bases for V and 3 bases for J; bases not matched to a gene: 7. CDR3 in DNA: TGTGCCAGCAGTTTAGATTCGCTAGCGGGTACAGATACGCAGTATTTT. Translating gives CASSLDSLAGTDTQYF.

The chain carries TRBV7-3 and TRBJ2-5; D is undetermined. Germline CDR1 and CDR2: SGHTA and FQGTGA. The ends were cut back, 2 bases at V and 5 bases at J, with 9 bases in the middle. The CDR3 has 13 amino acids. The CDR3 nucleotides are TGTGCCAGCAGCTTATGGTCGGGTGAGACCCAGTACTTC. This encodes CASSLWSGETQYF.

The chain is built from TRBV7-9 and TRBJ2-5; TRBD1 might be the D (5 bases). Germline V CDR1 and CDR2: SEHNR, FQNEAQ (reference sequence). This CDR3 contains 13 residues. The V gene lost 2 bases and the J gene lost 4 bases, with 8 bases spanning the gap. DNA of the CDR3: TGTGCCAGCAGCTTATACCAGGGAGAGACCCAGTACTTC. This encodes CASSLYQGETQYF. The whole variable domain, filled in from reference TRBV7-9 and TRBJ2-5, reads DTGVSQNPRHKITKRGQNVTFRCDPISEHNRLYWYRQTLGQGPEFLTYFQNEAQLEKSRLLSDRFSAERPKGSFSTLEIQRTEQGDSAMYLCASSLYQGETQYFGPGTRLLVL.

This clone occurred once. The J gene is TRBJ2-7, the V gene TRBV9; 11 positions match TRBD1. Germline V gene lookup returns CDR1 SGDLS and CDR2 YYNGEE. The CDR3 covers 16 residues. V lost 4 bases and J lost 3; bases outside the gene matches: 9. The CDR3, as DNA: TGTGCCAGCAGCCTCAGCGGACAGGGGGCCGTCTACGAGCAGTACTTC. This sequence encodes CASSLSGQGAVYEQYF.

The chain is built from TRBV5-1 and TRBJ2-5, with D perhaps TRBD2 (5 bases). V was clipped by 3 bases and J by 5 bases, with 11 bases between them. Germline-derived CDR1 and CDR2 are SGHRS and YFSETQ. The CDR3 spans 13 residues. DNA of the CDR3: TGCGCCAGCAGCTCCGGAAGCGGTGAGACCCAGTACTTC. Amino acid sequence: CASSSGSGETQYF. Based on the CDR3 plus reference TRBV5-1 and TRBJ2-5, the full variable domain is KAGVTQTPRYLIKTRGQQVTLSCSPISGHRSVSWYQQTPGQGLQFLFEYFSETQRNKGNFPGRFSGRQFSNSRSEMNVSTLELGDSALYLCASSSGSGETQYFGPGTRLLVL.

In this sample, this clone turned up a few times. The chain is built from TRBV4-3 and TRBJ1-4; 7 nucleotides agree with TRBD1. The germline gives CDR1 LGHNA, CDR2 YSLEER. Trimming removed 1 base from V and 7 bases from J; junction bases left unmatched: 6. The length of the CDR3 is 15 residues. The CDR3 DNA is TGCGCCAGCAGCCAAGTTACAGGGGCTGGTGAAAAACTGTTTTTT. Translating it yields CASSQVTGAGEKLFF.

The V gene is TRBV6-1, the J gene TRBJ1-1, with 11 nucleotides matching TRBD1. The CDR3 extends over 15 amino acids. CDR1 and CDR2 (germline): MNHNS, SASEGT. V shed 0 bases and J 11 bases; nucleotides not matched to a gene: 8. CDR3: CASSEAGQGARSAFF. The CDR3 region has the DNA TGTGCCAGCAGTGAAGCTGGACAGGGGGCGCGGAGTGCTTTCTTT.

The J gene is TRBJ1-3, the V gene TRBV30; D might be TRBD1 (6 bases). The CDR3 runs 15 residues. Germline V gene lookup returns CDR1 GTSNPN and CDR2 SVGIG (reference sequence). V lost 1 base and J lost 3, with 13 bases in between. CDR3 nucleotides: TGTGCCTGGAGTGGCCCAGGGGCGCGTGGAAACACCATATATTTT. The encoded protein is CAWSGPGARGNTIYF.

The genes are TRBV15 and TRBJ2-3; TRBD2 aligns across 12 bases. Germline V gene sequence: CDR1 LNHNV, CDR2 YYDKDF (reference sequence). This CDR3 has 16 residues. V was pared by 1 base and J by 5 bases, with 4 bases of the junction left unmatched. Here the CDR3 reads CATSRVRLAGVDTQYF. The CDR3 region has the DNA TGTGCCACCAGCAGAGTCCGACTAGCGGGAGTAGATACGCAGTATTTT.

The genes are TRBV5-1 and TRBJ2-3; TRBD2 might be the D (5 bases). Per germline, CDR1 SGHRS and CDR2 YFSETQ. The CDR3 covers 14 residues. Trimming took off 5 bases at V and 6 bases at J, with 16 bases between the two ends. CDR3 sequence reads: CASSPSGIGDTQYF. In nucleotides, the CDR3 is TGCGCCAGCAGTCCTTCGGGGATCGGCGATACGCAGTATTTT.

The V and J genes are TRBV6-1 and TRBJ2-1; possibly TRBD1 for D (6 bases). V was clipped by 9 bases and J by 0 bases, with 12 bases between them. Per germline, CDR1 MNHNS and CDR2 SASEGT. CDR3 size: 14 residues. The CDR3, as DNA: TGTGCCAGTGCGACAGGAAGCTCCTACAATGAGCAGTTCTTC. This gives the protein CASATGSSYNEQFF.

The V and J genes are TRBV4-1 and TRBJ1-2; 8 positions match TRBD1. Unmatched junction bases numbered 4, after V lost 1 base and J lost 6 bases. Germline V gene lookup returns CDR1 MGHRA and CDR2 YSYEKL. CDR3 length equals 14 residues. CDR3 residues: CASSQVGQGHGYTF. The DNA for the CDR3 is TGCGCCAGCAGCCAAGTAGGACAGGGACATGGCTACACCTTC.

The chain is built from TRBV28 and TRBJ2-1; D is unresolved. Deletions cut 6 bases from V and 2 bases from J, with 11 bases between. The CDR3 totals 14 residues. Germline loops: CDR1 MDHEN, CDR2 SYDVKM. This chain's CDR3 is CASRLPNPYNEQFF. In DNA, the CDR3 is TGTGCCAGCAGATTACCTAACCCCTACAATGAGCAGTTCTTC.

Here the CDR3 DNA reads TGTGCCAGCAGCACACCCATCAGGACAGTGGGATATTACGAGCAGTACTTC. Translated, it gives CASSTPIRTVGYYEQYF. The chain links TRBV11-2 to TRBJ2-7, with D possibly being TRBD1 (6 bases). The V gene's germline CDR1 is SGHAT and CDR2 FQNNGV. Trimming shortened V by 5 bases and J by 4 bases, and 24 bases separated the two germline ends. This CDR3 has 17 amino acids.

A note on this clone: Mismatch with germline at one junction end may stem from a read error. The chain couples TRBV18 to TRBJ1-4, with D perhaps matching TRBD1 (5 bases). The germline gives CDR1 KGHSH, CDR2 LQKENI. This CDR3 region has 15 residues. The CDR3 DNA reads as TGTGTCAGCTCACCATCCAGGGCTGGGAATGAAAAACTGTTTTTT. Amino acids: CVSSPSRAGNEKLFF.